These 7 T cell receptor beta chains share one sample of origin, sequenced in a study of T cells in Graves' hyperthyroidism and ophthalmopathy. Amplification of TCR beta CDR3 regions was performed using RNA transcripts as template. The TCR CDR3 was amplified in a first-round RT-PCR using the HTBI primer set. TCRdb used MiXCR to reprocess the multiplex PCR reads, holding one entry per CDR3 protein. The sample contains roughly 300,000 distinct CDR3 sequences, approximately 22% of which appear only once. The sequenced sample was blood. The receptors were gathered from a woman aged 45 to 65 with Graves' hyperthyroidism.

In its sample, this clonotype was seen once. This could be a read error, since a much larger clone is one nucleotide away. The chain links TRBV2 to TRBJ2-7, with TRBD1 matching over 7 bases. CDR1 SNHLY and CDR2 FYNNEI come from the germline V gene. V lost 6 bases and J lost 0; bases outside the gene matches: 2. This CDR3 spans 13 amino acids. The CDR3 bases are TGTGCCAGCAGGGACAGGAGCTCCTACGAGCAGTACTTC. Amino acids: CASRDRSSYEQYF.

This rearrangement joins TRBV5-1 to TRBJ2-1; 10 bases match TRBD2. Germline-derived CDR1 and CDR2 are SGHRS and YFSETQ. V was pared by 1 base and J by 5 bases, with 6 bases of the junction left unmatched. This CDR3 is built from 16 residues. Written as DNA, the CDR3 is TGCGCCAGCAGCTTGTGGCTAGCGGGAGTGAACAATGAGCAGTTCTTC. It yields the protein CASSLWLAGVNNEQFF.

Many counts were recorded for this clonotype. The chain links TRBV20-1 to TRBJ2-7; 12 bases agree with TRBD1. V trimming: 7 bases; J trimming: 7 bases; junction bases outside the gene matches: 11. The CDR3 totals 14 residues. Looked up from germline, CDR1 is DFQATT and CDR2 is SNEGSKA (reference sequence). The CDR3 protein is CSVTEGQGAREQYF. The CDR3 nucleotides are TGCAGTGTTACTGAGGGACAGGGGGCGCGGGAGCAGTACTTC.

Many counts were recorded for this clonotype. The V gene is TRBV6-1, the J gene TRBJ1-1; D not resolved. Trimming pared 6 bases from V and 7 bases from J, leaving 12 bases between. There are 12 residues in the CDR3. Germline V CDR1 and CDR2: MNHNS, SASEGT. The CDR3 sequence is CASREGRGEAFF. CDR3 coding DNA: TGTGCCAGCAGGGAGGGAAGAGGTGAAGCTTTCTTT.

This clonotype occurred many times. The rearrangement links TRBV7-8 to TRBJ2-3; the match to TRBD2 covers 8 bases. Germline V gene data show CDR1 as SGHVS and CDR2 as FQNEAQ. V dropped 4 bases and J dropped 0; count of bases not matched to a gene: 9. This CDR3 contains 17 residues. The CDR3 sequence: CASSSGGGNPSTDTQYF. The CDR3 coding sequence is TGTGCCAGCAGCTCCGGGGGGGGGAACCCTAGCACAGATACGCAGTATTTT.

Note on this clonotype: A single base separates this from a much larger clone, so it may be a read error. V and J are TRBV6-1 and TRBJ1-3; possibly TRBD1 for D (5 bases). Trimming cost V 8 bases and J 0 bases, with 20 bases left between them. Germline V lookup: CDR1 MNHNS, CDR2 SASEGT. The CDR3 has 17 residues. The DNA of the CDR3 is TGTGCCAGCGCGCCGCGACAGCCAGGGACCTCTGGAAACACCATATATTTT. Its protein product is CASAPRQPGTSGNTIYF.

This clonotype has only a few counts. This rearrangement joins TRBV6-1 to TRBJ2-4; 7 bases align to TRBD1. The CDR3 runs 14 residues. J gave up 6 bases and V 8 bases, and 10 bases lay outside the gene matches. The germline CDR1 and CDR2 sequences are MNHNS and SASEGT. This CDR3 reads CASEAGGSGNIQYF. Written as DNA, the CDR3 is TGTGCCAGCGAGGCAGGGGGTAGTGGAAACATTCAGTACTTC.